This T cell receptor (beta chain) was observed in a study of OX40 agonist ivuxolimab in advanced cancers. Whole-study context: A mean age of around 60 years, range about 20 to 79, was recorded, and approximately 80% were male. Previous treatment with anti-PD-1, anti-PD-L1 or anti-CTLA-4 therapy was allowed; more than 35% had received some. Partial responses occurred in three patients (one hepatocellular carcinoma, two cutaneous melanoma).

The protocol was immunoSEQ multiplex PCR, while the TCRdb copy is restricted to in-frame clones and leaves out a portion. The sample has about 96,000 clones; about 84% are singletons. Study-wide points: Expanded peripheral T cells had an undetermined antigen specificity.

In the case of this clone: What it recognizes is unknown.

The receptor's source is an adult with an advanced solid tumor such as melanoma, head and neck, liver or kidney cancer. Sequenced here: CD4+ or CD8+ T cells sorted from blood, sampled in a trial of the OX40 agonist ivuxolimab.

The CDR3 protein is CASSADRGGYEQYF. The CDR3 coding sequence is TGTGCCAGCTCAGCCGACAGGGGAGGATACGAGCAGTACTTC. J is TRBJ2-5 and V is TRBV18, with TRBD1 matching over 8 bases. The J call could be wrong; TRBJ2-7 is a better fit for the DNA end. The CDR3 covers 14 residues. Per the germline V gene, CDR1 is KGHSH and CDR2 is LQKENI.